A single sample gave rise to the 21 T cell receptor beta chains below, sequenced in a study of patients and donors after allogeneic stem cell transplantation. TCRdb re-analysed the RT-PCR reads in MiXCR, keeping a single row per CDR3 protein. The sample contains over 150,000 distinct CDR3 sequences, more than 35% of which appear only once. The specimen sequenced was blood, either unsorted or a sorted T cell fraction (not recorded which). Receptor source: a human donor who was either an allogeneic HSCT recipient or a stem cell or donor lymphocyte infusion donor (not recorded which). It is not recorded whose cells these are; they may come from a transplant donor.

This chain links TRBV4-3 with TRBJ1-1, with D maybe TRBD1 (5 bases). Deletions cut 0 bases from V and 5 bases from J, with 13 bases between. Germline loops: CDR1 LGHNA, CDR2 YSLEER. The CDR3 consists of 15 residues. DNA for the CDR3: TGCGCCAGCAGCCAAGATACAGCGCGGGGGACTGAAGCTTTCTTT. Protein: CASSQDTARGTEAFF.

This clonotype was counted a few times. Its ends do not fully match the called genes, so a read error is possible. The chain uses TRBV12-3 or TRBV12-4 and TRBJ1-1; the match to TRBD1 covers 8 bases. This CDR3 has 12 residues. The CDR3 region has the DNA TGTGCCAGCAGTTTAACAGGGGGTGAAGCCTTCTTT. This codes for CASSLTGGEAFF.

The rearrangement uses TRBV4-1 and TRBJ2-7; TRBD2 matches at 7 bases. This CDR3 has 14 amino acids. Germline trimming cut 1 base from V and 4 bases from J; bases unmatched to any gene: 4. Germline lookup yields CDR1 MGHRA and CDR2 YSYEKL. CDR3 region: CASSQVISGYEQYF. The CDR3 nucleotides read TGCGCCAGCAGCCAAGTGATTAGCGGGTACGAGCAGTACTTC.

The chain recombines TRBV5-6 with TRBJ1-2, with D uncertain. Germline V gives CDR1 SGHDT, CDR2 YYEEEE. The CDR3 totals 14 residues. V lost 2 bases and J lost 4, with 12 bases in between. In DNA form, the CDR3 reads TGTGCCAGCAGCTTCCCAGGATTGGGCTATGGCTACACCTTC. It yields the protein CASSFPGLGYGYTF.

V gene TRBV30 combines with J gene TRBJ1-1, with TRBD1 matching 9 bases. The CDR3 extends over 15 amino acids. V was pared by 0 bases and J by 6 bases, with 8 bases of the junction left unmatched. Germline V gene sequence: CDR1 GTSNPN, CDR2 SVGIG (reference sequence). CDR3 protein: CAWSVQTGGSSEAFF. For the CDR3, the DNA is TGTGCCTGGAGTGTCCAGACAGGGGGGAGTTCTGAAGCTTTCTTT.

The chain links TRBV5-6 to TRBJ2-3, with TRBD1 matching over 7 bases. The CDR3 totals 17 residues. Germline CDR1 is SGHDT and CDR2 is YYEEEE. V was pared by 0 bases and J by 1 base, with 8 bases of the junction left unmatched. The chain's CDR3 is CASSLEEGDRRTDTQYF. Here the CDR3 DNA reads TGTGCCAGCAGCTTGGAAGAAGGGGACAGACGCACAGATACGCAGTATTTT.

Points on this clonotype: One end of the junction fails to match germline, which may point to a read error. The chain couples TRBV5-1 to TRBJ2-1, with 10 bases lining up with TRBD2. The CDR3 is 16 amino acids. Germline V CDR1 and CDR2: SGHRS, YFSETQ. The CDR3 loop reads CAGSVLLAGVKNEQFF. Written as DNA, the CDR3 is TGCGCCGGCAGCGTACTTCTAGCGGGAGTAAAGAATGAGCAGTTCTTC.

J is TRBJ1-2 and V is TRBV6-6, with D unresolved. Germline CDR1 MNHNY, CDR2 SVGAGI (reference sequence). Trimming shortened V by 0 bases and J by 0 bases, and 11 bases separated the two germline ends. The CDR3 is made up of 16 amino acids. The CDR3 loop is CASSYSGSSSNYGYTF. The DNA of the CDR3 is TGTGCCAGCAGTTACTCCGGCAGCTCTTCTAACTATGGCTACACCTTC.

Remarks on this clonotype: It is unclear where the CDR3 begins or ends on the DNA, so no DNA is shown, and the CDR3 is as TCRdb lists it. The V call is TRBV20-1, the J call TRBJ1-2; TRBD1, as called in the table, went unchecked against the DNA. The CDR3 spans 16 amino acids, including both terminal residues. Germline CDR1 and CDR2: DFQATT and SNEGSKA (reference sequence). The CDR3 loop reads CSAPGGFFGRNYGYTF.

The CDR3 sequence: CASSQDGTGALIWEKLFF. The CDR3 nucleotides are TGCGCCAGCAGCCAAGACGGGACAGGGGCATTGATTTGGGAAAAACTGTTTTTT. The V and J genes are TRBV4-3 and TRBJ1-4, with 10 bases identical to TRBD1. Germline assignment: CDR1 LGHNA and CDR2 YSLEER. With V trimmed by 0 bases and J by 8 bases, 12 bases remained unmatched. The CDR3 runs 18 residues.

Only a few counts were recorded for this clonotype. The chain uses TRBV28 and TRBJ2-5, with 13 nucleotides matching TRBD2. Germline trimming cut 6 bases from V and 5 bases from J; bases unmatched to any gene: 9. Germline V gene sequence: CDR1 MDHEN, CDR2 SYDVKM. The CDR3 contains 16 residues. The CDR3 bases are TGTGCCAGCAGCCCGGGACTAGCGGGATTGGTTGAGACCCAGTACTTC. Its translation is CASSPGLAGLVETQYF.

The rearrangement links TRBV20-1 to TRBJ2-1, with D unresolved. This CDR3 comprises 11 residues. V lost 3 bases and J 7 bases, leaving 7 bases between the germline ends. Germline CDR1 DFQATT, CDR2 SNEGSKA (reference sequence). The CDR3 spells CSAREQNEQFF. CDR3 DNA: TGCAGTGCTAGGGAACAGAATGAGCAGTTCTTC.

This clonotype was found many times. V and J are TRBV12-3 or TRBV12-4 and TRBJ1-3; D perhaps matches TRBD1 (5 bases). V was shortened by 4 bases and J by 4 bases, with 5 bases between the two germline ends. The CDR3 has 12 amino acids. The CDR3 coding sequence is TGTGCCAGCAGTTCAGGGGGAAACACCATATATTTT. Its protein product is CASSSGGNTIYF.

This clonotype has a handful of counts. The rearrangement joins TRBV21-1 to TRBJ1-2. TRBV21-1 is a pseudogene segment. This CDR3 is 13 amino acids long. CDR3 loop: CASSKRRNYGYTF. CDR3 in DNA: TGTGCCAGCAGCAAAAGGAGGAACTATGGCTACACCTTC.

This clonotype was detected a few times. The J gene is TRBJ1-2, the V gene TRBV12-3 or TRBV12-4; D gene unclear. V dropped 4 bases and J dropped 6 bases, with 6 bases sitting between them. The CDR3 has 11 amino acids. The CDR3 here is CASSYRDGYTF. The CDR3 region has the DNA TGTGCCAGCAGTTACCGAGATGGCTACACCTTC.

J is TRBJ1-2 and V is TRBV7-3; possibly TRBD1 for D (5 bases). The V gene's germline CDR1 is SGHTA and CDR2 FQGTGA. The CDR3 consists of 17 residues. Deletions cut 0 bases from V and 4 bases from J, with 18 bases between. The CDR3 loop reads CASSLTPPTQVSYGYTF. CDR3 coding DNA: TGTGCCAGCAGCTTAACGCCCCCAACACAGGTTTCCTATGGCTACACCTTC.

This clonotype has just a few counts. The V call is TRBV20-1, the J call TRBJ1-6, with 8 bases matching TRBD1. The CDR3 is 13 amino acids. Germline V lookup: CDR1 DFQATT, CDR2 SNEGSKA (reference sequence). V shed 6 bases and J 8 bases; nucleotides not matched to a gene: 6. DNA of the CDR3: TGCAGTGCGCCTGACAGGGGAGATTCACCCCTCCACTTT. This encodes CSAPDRGDSPLHF.

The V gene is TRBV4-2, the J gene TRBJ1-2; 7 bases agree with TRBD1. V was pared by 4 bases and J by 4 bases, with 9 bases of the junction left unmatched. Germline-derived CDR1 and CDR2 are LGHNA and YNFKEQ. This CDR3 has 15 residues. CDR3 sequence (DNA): TGTGCCAGCAGCCCCCCCGAGGGGGCGACCTATGGCTACACCTTC. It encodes CASSPPEGATYGYTF.

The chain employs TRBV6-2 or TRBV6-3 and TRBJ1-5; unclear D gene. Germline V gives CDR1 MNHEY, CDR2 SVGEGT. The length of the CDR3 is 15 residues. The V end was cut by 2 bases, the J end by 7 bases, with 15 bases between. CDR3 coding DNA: TGTGCCAGCAGTTACGTCGGCGTAGGCGAGCAGCCCCAGCATTTT. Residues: CASSYVGVGEQPQHF.

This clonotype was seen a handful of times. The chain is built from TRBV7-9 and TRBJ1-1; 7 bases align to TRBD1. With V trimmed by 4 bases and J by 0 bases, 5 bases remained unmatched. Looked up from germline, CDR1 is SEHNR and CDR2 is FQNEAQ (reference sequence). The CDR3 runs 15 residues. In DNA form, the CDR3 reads TGTGCCAGCAGCTCCCGGGACAGCTTGAACACTGAAGCTTTCTTT. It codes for CASSSRDSLNTEAFF.

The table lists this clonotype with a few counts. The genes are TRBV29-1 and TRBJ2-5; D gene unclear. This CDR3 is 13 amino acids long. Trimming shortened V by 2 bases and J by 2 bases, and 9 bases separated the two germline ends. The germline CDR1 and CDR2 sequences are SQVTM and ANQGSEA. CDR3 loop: CSVEYLGQETQYF. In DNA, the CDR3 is TGCAGCGTTGAATATTTAGGGCAAGAGACCCAGTACTTC.